These 7 T cell receptor beta chains came from one sample sequenced in a study of T cell repertoires in cytomegalovirus infection. Via MiXCR, TCRdb re-called the reads, giving one row per CDR3 protein. This table has a few hundred thousand distinct CDR3 sequences, about 44% appearing once. Antigens of these TCRs are unknown. The sample in question was cultured PBMCs, obtained from culture after CMV antigen stimulation. The receptors were gathered from a human donor in good health (CMV status not recorded). Some clones in this sample may be carry-over from other donors' samples.

The chain is built from TRBV5-4 and TRBJ2-3; D possibly uses TRBD1 or TRBD2 (6 bases each). There are 15 residues in the CDR3. The germline V and J ends were trimmed by 3 bases and 6 bases, with 17 bases remaining between them. CDR1 is SGHNT and CDR2 is YYREEE in the germline V gene (reference sequence). This CDR3 is CASSSAGQGRDTQYF. DNA for the CDR3: TGTGCCAGCAGCTCGGCGGGGCAGGGGCGGGATACGCAGTATTTT.

The chain links TRBV18 to TRBJ2-2; no definite D call. V shed 7 bases and J shed 7 bases, with 13 bases lying between them. The CDR3 is 13 amino acids. Germline-derived CDR1 and CDR2 are KGHSH and LQKENI. The CDR3, as DNA: TGTGCCAGCTTCACCAGTCTCGGCGGGGAGCTGTTTTTT. Its translation is CASFTSLGGELFF.

The sample holds a few counts of this clonotype. The rearrangement uses TRBV7-9 and TRBJ2-2; 7 nucleotides match TRBD1. This CDR3 spans 15 amino acids. Germline CDR1 reads SEHNR; CDR2 reads FQNEAQ (reference sequence). With V trimmed by 5 bases and J by 4 bases, 7 bases remained unmatched. The CDR3, as DNA: TGTGCCAGCAGCCGAAAAGACAGGGCCACCGGGGAGCTGTTTTTT. This gives the protein CASSRKDRATGELFF.

This clonotype turned up a few times. This chain uses TRBV7-8 with TRBJ2-1, with 7 bases identical to TRBD2. CDR3 size: 16 residues. The junction had 7 bases not matched to a gene; V was cut back by 5 bases and J by 0 bases. Per germline, CDR1 SGHVS and CDR2 FQNEAQ. CDR3 residues: CASSLLALSSYNEQFF. Here the CDR3 DNA reads TGTGCCAGCAGCCTACTAGCGCTGAGCTCCTACAATGAGCAGTTCTTC.

This clonotype was counted many times. Germline and junction disagree at one end, which may indicate a read error. This chain links TRBV7-2 with TRBJ1-4; D call uncertain. This CDR3 has 13 residues. Per the germline V gene, CDR1 is SGHTA and CDR2 is FQGNSA. CDR3 amino acids: CASGLTPNEKLFF. The CDR3 DNA sequence: TGTGCCAGCGGCTTAACCCCTAATGAAAAACTGTTTTTT.

The chain links TRBV7-4 to TRBJ1-4, with D maybe TRBD1 (5 bases). The germline V gene encodes CDR1 SGHVT and CDR2 SQSDAQ. The V end was cut by 5 bases, the J end by 8 bases, with 18 bases between. CDR3 length equals 15 residues. CDR3 protein: CASSPQAGRGEKLFF. The CDR3 bases are TGTGCCAGCAGCCCACAGGCCGGTCGAGGCGAAAAACTGTTTTTT.

The rearrangement links TRBV6-6 to TRBJ1-4, with D uncertain. Germline CDR1 and CDR2: MNHNY and SVGAGI (reference sequence). V lost 7 bases and J lost 5, with 17 bases in between. This CDR3 is built from 15 residues. The CDR3 spells CASTDGSTGNEKLFF. CDR3 DNA: TGTGCCAGCACAGACGGTTCGACTGGAAATGAAAAACTGTTTTTT.